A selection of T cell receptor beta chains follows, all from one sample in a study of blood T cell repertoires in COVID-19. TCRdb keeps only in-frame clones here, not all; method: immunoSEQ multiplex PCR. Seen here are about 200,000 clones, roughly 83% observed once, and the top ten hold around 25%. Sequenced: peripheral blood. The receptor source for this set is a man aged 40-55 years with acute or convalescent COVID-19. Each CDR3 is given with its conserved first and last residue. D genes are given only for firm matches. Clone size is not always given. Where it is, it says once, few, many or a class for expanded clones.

TGTGCCTGGAGTGTACTGGGTGGGAGTGGCTACACCTTC,CAWSVLGGSGYTF,TRBV30,.,TRBJ1-2,.
TGTGCCAGCAGCCCGACAGGGGACTACACTGAAGCTTTCTTT,CASSPTGDYTEAFF,TRBV9,TRBD1,TRBJ1-1,.
TGTGCCAGCAGTGAAGGGACGAGGGGGAACGAGCAGTTCTTC,CASSEGTRGNEQFF,TRBV6-4,.,TRBJ2-1,.
TGCAGCGTCCTAGCGACAGGCACAGATACGCAGTATTTT,CSVLATGTDTQYF,TRBV29-1,.,TRBJ2-3,.
TGTGCCAGCAGCCAAAGGGCCAGGGGGGATGAGCAGTTCTTC,CASSQRARGDEQFF,TRBV3-1/TRBV3-2,.,TRBJ2-1,once
TGCGCCAGCAGTCGTCGTCACCGGGACAGGGGGTTGAATTCACCCCTCCACTTT,CASSRRHRDRGLNSPLHF,TRBV23-1,TRBD1,TRBJ1-6,.
TGTGCCAGCAGCTCAGGCCCCACCGGAAAACTGTTTTTT,CASSSGPTGKLFF,TRBV11-3,.,TRBJ1-4,.
TGTGCCAGCAGCCAAGCTTGGGACACTAACTCTGGAAACACCATATATTTT,CASSQAWDTNSGNTIYF,TRBV3-1/TRBV3-2,.,TRBJ1-3,.
TGTGCCAGCAGTTCGTACAGGGTGAAGAACACTGAAGCTTTCTTT,CASSSYRVKNTEAFF,TRBV27,.,TRBJ1-1,.
TGTGCCAGCAGCTTGGGTGGGGGCGCGGAGCGGTTCTTC,CASSLGGGAERFF,TRBV5-4,.,TRBJ2-1,.
TGTGCCAGCAGCTCGCCCAGGGGGCTGAACACTGAAGCTTTCTTT,CASSSPRGLNTEAFF,TRBV11-2,TRBD1,TRBJ1-1,.
TGTGCCAGTAGTACTGCAGGGAGGGTAACTGAAGCTTTCTTT,CASSTAGRVTEAFF,TRBV19,.,TRBJ1-1,once
TGTGCCAGCAGCTTATCAGGCACAGATACGCAGTATTTT,CASSLSGTDTQYF,TRBV7-9,.,TRBJ2-3,.
TGTGCCAGCAGCAAAGAACAGACAAACACTGAAGCTTTCTTT,CASSKEQTNTEAFF,TRBV21-1,.,TRBJ1-1,.
TGTGCCAGCAGCTTAGAAGACAGCACTTGGGGAGGCTACACCTTC,CASSLEDSTWGGYTF,TRBV7-2,.,TRBJ1-2,.
TGTGCCAGCATCCTAGGCGCGGGTAACTATGGCTACACCTTC,CASILGAGNYGYTF,TRBV7-9,.,TRBJ1-2,.
TGCAGCGTTGAACAACAGGGGGCGCTTAGAAAGACCCAGTACTTC,CSVEQQGALRKTQYF,TRBV29-1,TRBD1,TRBJ2-5,.
TGCGCCAGCAGCTGGAGGACAGGAACAGAAGAGACCCAGTACTTC,CASSWRTGTEETQYF,TRBV5-1,TRBD1,TRBJ2-5,.
TGTGCCAGCAGTGAGGGCCCCTGGGGAGACGGCTACACCTTC,CASSEGPWGDGYTF,TRBV6-1,.,TRBJ1-2,.
TGCAGCGTCCTTTCTCACCTAGCGGGAGGATCAAATTACTACGAGCAGTACTTC,CSVLSHLAGGSNYYEQYF,TRBV29-1,TRBD2,TRBJ2-7,once
TGTGCCAGCAGCAACAGTCCCGGGACAGTAAACGGCTACACCTTC,CASSNSPGTVNGYTF,TRBV5-5,TRBD1,TRBJ1-2,.
TGCAGCGTTGAGACTGGGGGCGCAAGGGAGACCCAGTACTTC,CSVETGGARETQYF,TRBV29-1,.,TRBJ2-5,.
TGTGCCAGCAGTAGGGGTCGGTGGGAGCAGTACTTC,CASSRGRWEQYF,TRBV6-2/TRBV6-3,.,TRBJ2-7,.
TGTGCCAGCTCACCGAACAGGGGGCAAGATACGCAGTATTTT,CASSPNRGQDTQYF,TRBV18,TRBD1,TRBJ2-3,.
TGTGCCATCACCACCGACGCCGTCCCAGGGGAGAGCTACACCTTC,CAITTDAVPGESYTF,TRBV10-3,.,TRBJ1-2,few
TGTGCCAGCAGTTCGCGCAGGGATGATGGCTACACCTTC,CASSSRRDDGYTF,TRBV12-3/TRBV12-4,.,TRBJ1-2,few
TGTGCCAGCAGTAGGGGGGGTAGCGGGGAGTCCTACGAGCAGTACTTC,CASSRGGSGESYEQYF,TRBV3-1/TRBV3-2,TRBD2,TRBJ2-7,once
TGTGCCAGCAGCCCGACGACCGGGACTAGCAGTAGCGAGCAGTACTTC,CASSPTTGTSSSEQYF,TRBV7-6,TRBD2,TRBJ2-7,.
TGTGCCAGCTCCCGTTCCGAGAGCACCGGGGAGCTGTTTTTT,CASSRSESTGELFF,TRBV18,.,TRBJ2-2,.
TGTGCCAGTAGTATATTAGCACGGGACACTGAAGCTTTCTTT,CASSILARDTEAFF,TRBV19,.,TRBJ1-1,.
TGTGCCAGCAGCCAAGAGGACAGGTCCCCTGAAGCTTTCTTT,CASSQEDRSPEAFF,TRBV4-2,TRBD1,TRBJ1-1,.
TGTGCCAGCAGCCGGCTAGCGGGAGACGGTTACGAGCAGTACTTC,CASSRLAGDGYEQYF,TRBV3-1/TRBV3-2,TRBD2,TRBJ2-7,.
TGTGCCAGCAGCTTGGCTCTAGGCTACAATGAGCAGTTCTTC,CASSLALGYNEQFF,TRBV7-9,.,TRBJ2-1,.
TGCAGTGCTAGTCGGCTAGCGGGAGACCTCGGGGAGACCCAGTACTTC,CSASRLAGDLGETQYF,TRBV20-1,TRBD2,TRBJ2-5,.
TGCAGCGTTGGGAGCGAGGAGGGCTACACCTTC,CSVGSEEGYTF,TRBV29-1,.,TRBJ1-2,.
TGCAGTTGGACTAGCGGAGATACGCAGTATTTT,CSWTSGDTQYF,TRBV29-1,TRBD2,TRBJ2-3,.
TGTGCCAGTGTTAGCGGGAGCTCCTACGAGCAGTACTTC,CASVSGSSYEQYF,TRBV19,TRBD2,TRBJ2-7,once
TGTGCCAGCAGCCCTGCGGGGTGGCATGAGCAGTTCTTC,CASSPAGWHEQFF,TRBV5-4,.,TRBJ2-1,.
TGTGCCAGCAGTTTAGCAGGGTTGGTTGGCTATGGCTACACCTTC,CASSLAGLVGYGYTF,TRBV27,.,TRBJ1-2,.
TGCGCCAGCAGCTTGGCAGGTTATTCACCCCTCCACTTT,CASSLAGYSPLHF,TRBV5-1,.,TRBJ1-6,once
TGTGCCAGCAGCGTAGCGGGGGGCGTTCGAGAGACCCAGTACTTC,CASSVAGGVRETQYF,TRBV9,.,TRBJ2-5,.
TGCAGTGCTAGTAGCGGGGAGACCCAGTACTTC,CSASSGETQYF,TRBV20-1,TRBD2,TRBJ2-5,.
TGCGCCAGCAGCTTGCTAGCGGGGGATGACAATGAGCAGTTCTTC,CASSLLAGDDNEQFF,TRBV5-1,TRBD2,TRBJ2-1,.
TGTGCCAGCAGCTCCCCGGCTACTAGCGGGAGAGCTTACGAGCAGTACTTC,CASSSPATSGRAYEQYF,TRBV5-4,TRBD2,TRBJ2-7,.
TGTGCCTGGAGGATCCCCGAGGCAACCCTAGGCACTGAAGCTTTCTTT,CAWRIPEATLGTEAFF,TRBV30,.,TRBJ1-1,.
TGCGCCAGCAGCGCGGGCGGACAGGGGAGCTCCTACGAGCAGTACTTC,CASSAGGQGSSYEQYF,TRBV10-1,TRBD1,TRBJ2-7,.
TGCAGTGCTAGGCGGGTACCTGAAGCTTTCTTT,CSARRVPEAFF,TRBV20-1,.,TRBJ1-1,.
TGTGCCAGCGGTTCGGGAGTGGGAGGTATTTACGAGCAGTACTTC,CASGSGVGGIYEQYF,TRBV6-5,.,TRBJ2-7,once
TGCAGTGTGACAGGGGATCAGCCCCAGCATTTT,CSVTGDQPQHF,TRBV20-1,TRBD1,TRBJ1-5,.
TGTGCCAGCGCCCAGTGGGGGACAAGAGCCTACAATGAGCAGTTCTTC,CASAQWGTRAYNEQFF,TRBV25-1,.,TRBJ2-1,once
TGTGCCAGCAGTTACTCCAGACTAGCGGGAGCGCGGGGCAATGAGCAGTTCTTC,CASSYSRLAGARGNEQFF,TRBV6-2/TRBV6-3,TRBD2,TRBJ2-1,.
TGTGCCTGGCAGGGGATTCGAGATGAAAAACTGTTTTTT,CAWQGIRDEKLFF,TRBV30,.,TRBJ1-4,.
TGTGCCAGCAGCCCAGGGACTAGCGGGCCCTCCTACGAGCAGTACTTC,CASSPGTSGPSYEQYF,TRBV7-8,TRBD2,TRBJ2-7,.
TGTGCCAGTAGTATAGGGGAGACTTCGAGCTACACCTTC,CASSIGETSSYTF,TRBV19,.,TRBJ1-2,.
TGTGCCAGCAGTCATAGGGACAGGGGGACTGAAGCTTTCTTT,CASSHRDRGTEAFF,TRBV27,TRBD1,TRBJ1-1,.